This TCR beta chain is from a study of long-term antiretroviral therapy in people with HIV. Study outcomes and limitations: Clonotypes expanded prior to ART showed repertoire dominance at all sampled time points. ART adherence, viral resistance and therapy changes were not recorded.

This clone was detected only once. What it binds is not known. This CDR3 is 17 amino acids long. Germline V gives CDR1 SGDLS, CDR2 YYNGEE. Unmatched junction bases numbered 10, after V lost 4 bases and J lost 5 bases. Version v3.0 of the immunoSEQ assay ran at survey level. Researchers set sequencing to target about 40,000-55,000 T-cell genomes per sample. Produced via immunoSEQ multiplex PCR; TCRdb's table is partial and in-frame only. The sample yields roughly 19,000 clones, around 93% seen once. Samples held about 0.85-10 million cryopreserved PBMC, and DNA extraction followed. This clonotype was obtained from a woman between 50 and 59 years old with HIV. The chain has TRBV9 and TRBJ2-5, with 14 bases that match TRBD2. The sample consisted of unsorted PBMCs, taken 4.4 years after starting antiretroviral therapy. The CDR3 DNA follows: TGTGCCAGCAGCCCTAGGACTAGCGGGGGGCGCGGGGAGACCCAGTACTTC. Protein product: CASSPRTSGGRGETQYF. Together with reference TRBV9 and TRBJ2-5, the CDR3 gives the full variable domain: DSGVTQTPKHLITATGQRVTLRCSPRSGDLSVYWYQQSLDQGLQFLIQYYNGEERAKGNILERFSAQQFPDLHSELNLSSLELGDSALYFCASSPRTSGGRGETQYFGPGTRLLVL.